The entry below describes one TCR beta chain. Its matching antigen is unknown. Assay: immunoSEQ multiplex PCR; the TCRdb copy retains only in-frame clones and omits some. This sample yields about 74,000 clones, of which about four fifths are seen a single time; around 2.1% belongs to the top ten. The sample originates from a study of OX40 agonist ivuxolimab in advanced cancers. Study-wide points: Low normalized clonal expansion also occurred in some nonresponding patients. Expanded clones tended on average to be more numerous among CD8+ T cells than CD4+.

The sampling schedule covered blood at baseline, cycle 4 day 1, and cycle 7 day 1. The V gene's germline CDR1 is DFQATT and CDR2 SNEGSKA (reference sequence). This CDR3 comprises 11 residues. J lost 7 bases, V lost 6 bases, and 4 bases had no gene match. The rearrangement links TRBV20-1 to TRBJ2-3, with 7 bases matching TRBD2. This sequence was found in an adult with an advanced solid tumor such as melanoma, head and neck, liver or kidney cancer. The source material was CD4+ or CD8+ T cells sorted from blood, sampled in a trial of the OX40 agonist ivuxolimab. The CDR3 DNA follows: TGCAGTGCCCAACTAGCGAATACGCAGTATTTT. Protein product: CSAQLANTQYF.